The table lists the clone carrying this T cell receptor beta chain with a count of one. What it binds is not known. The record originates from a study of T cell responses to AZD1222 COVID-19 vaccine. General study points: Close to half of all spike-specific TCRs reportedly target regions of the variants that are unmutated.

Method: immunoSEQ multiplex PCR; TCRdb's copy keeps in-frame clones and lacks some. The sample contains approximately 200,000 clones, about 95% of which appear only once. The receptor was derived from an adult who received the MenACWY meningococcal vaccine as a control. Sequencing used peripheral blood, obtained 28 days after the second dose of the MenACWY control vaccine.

This chain's CDR3 is CASSLGVGQGANEQFF. The DNA of the CDR3 is TGTGCCAGCAGCTTAGGTGTCGGGCAGGGTGCCAATGAGCAGTTCTTC. The rearrangement joins TRBV7-6 to TRBJ2-1; maybe TRBD1 (5 bases). Per germline, CDR1 SGHVS and CDR2 FNYEAQ. The CDR3 extends over 16 amino acids. Trimming pared 1 base from V and 6 bases from J, leaving 16 bases between.